This entry is about one TCR beta chain. The source of the sample is a study of control samples from healthy donors and cancer patients. Profiling relied on immunoSEQ multiplex PCR, and the TCRdb table lists in-frame clones only, not all of them. The data contain 170,000 or so clones, roughly 91% of them singletons. This CDR3 contains 17 residues. Trimming removed 0 bases from V and 2 bases from J; junction bases left unmatched: 6. The germline gives CDR1 SQVTM, CDR2 ANQGSEA. Sample: blood. This chain links TRBV29-1 with TRBJ2-6; 8 nucleotides match TRBD1. The receptor's source is a man aged 18 to 35 in good health. The CDR3 reads CSVEDRQGAPGANVLTF. The DNA of the CDR3 is TGCAGCGTTGAAGATCGGCAGGGGGCGCCTGGGGCCAACGTCCTGACTTTC. Full variable domain (outside the CDR3, taken from reference TRBV29-1 and TRBJ2-6): SAVISQKPSRDICQRGTSLTIQCQVDSQVTMMFWYRQQPGQSLTLIATANQGSEATYESGFVIDKFPISRPNLTFSTLTVSNMSPEDSSIYLCSVEDRQGAPGANVLTFGAGSRLTVL.